The source of this T cell receptor (beta chain) is a study of shared clonotypes between healthy human individuals (dated by TCRdb to between 2020 and 2021). Regarding the complete study: The cohort comprised two women and a few men aged 18 to 49 years. For each donor, CD4 naive and CD4 memory were each run on three plates, CD8 naive on two plates, and CD8 memory on one plate. To estimate repertoire size and how much clonotype sharing occurs between individuals, the study deeply sequenced the blood TCR repertoires of several healthy adults. Different laboratories and diverse techniques were used to prepare libraries and sequence TCR repertoires, to increase sequencing depth and limit assay-specific biases. Each donor's leukapheresis produced roughly between roughly 0.94 and 9.5 billion PBMCs.

Healthy HIV-negative adults with no recently reported acute infections or vaccinations were included as donors. Every donor was a Caucasian adult living in Nashville, Tennessee, USA. CD4+ T cells were enriched through magnetic negative selection, after which naive cells were positively selected on CD45RA and the remaining negative fraction served as the memory subset. After blood collection by leukapheresis, PBMCs were isolated using Ficoll-Histopaque density gradient centrifugation and then cryopreserved in the vapor phase of liquid nitrogen. Analytical flow cytometry was used to check the purity and quantity of every magnetically sorted T cell population. Each sorted fraction had its genomic DNA isolated and then quantified by UV absorbance on a Nanodrop 2000c. TCR CDR3 regions were amplified from genomic DNA by multiplex PCR using the deep immunoSEQ assay. For each cell subset, the extracted genomic DNA was distributed evenly across all wells of several immunoSEQ 96-well plates, and each plate served as one replicate. For sorted subsets, roughly 200 ng of genomic DNA, equivalent to some 30,000 T cell genomes, went into each replicate PCR. The purified libraries were quantified using a Qubit 3.0 fluorometer, sized with a Bioanalyzer 2100, and then quantified again using the KAPA Library Quantification kit. Each immunoSEQ 96-well plate was sequenced on its own single-read 150-cycle Illumina NextSeq 550 flow cell. As for the authors' bioinformatics: Because only junctional sequences without quality scores were contained in the immunoSEQ output, filtering matching that applied to full-length reads could not be performed. To assign V/J genes and CDR3, sequences were annotated using PyIR, a Python wrapper for IgBLAST v1.9, with IMGT germline references. Reads were removed for weak V/J assignments (E-value above 1e-6), missing CDR3, stop codons, out-of-frame junctions, or ambiguous translated residues. V3J clonotypes were defined by identical inferred V gene, J gene, and CDR3 amino acid sequence. To compute the percentage overlap between repertoires, the number of shared unique clonotypes was divided by the size of the smaller repertoire. Richness of each repertoire was evaluated using RTK rarefaction, the Chao1 estimator, and Recon v2.1 estimates of unobserved clonotypes. Generation probabilities were computed with OLGA for all TCRbeta clonotypes obtained by the gDNA method from several donors. The table comes from immuneACCESS by way of TCRdb, which keeps in-frame sequences with V and J called. Part of the clones is missing from these tables; in studies checked, under half for an unresolved V gene and the rest for unknown reasons. For V, J and clone size, that table is used; D and trimming come from the DNA. This sample comprises about 980,000 clones, approximately 80% of them detected only once. The biggest ten clones account for around 1.4% of the sample.

The CDR3 sequence holds 14 residues, the cysteine and phenylalanine included. The retained sequence is limited to the CDR3, 42 bases, with the frame set at the first base. CDR1 and CDR2 (SGHAT, FQNNGV) derive from the germline V gene. V loses 5 bases, J loses 3 bases, and the germline ends lie 13 bases apart. The full study reports these points: Based on pairwise subsampling, the degree of clonotype sharing among donors was expected to be affected by sequencing depth. Compared with non-shared clonotypes, clonotypes shared by all four sorted-subset donors had higher generation probabilities. Estimated clonotype richness was generally larger for naive than for memory subsets. Rarefaction of sorted-subset datasets indicated incomplete sequencing despite the large sequencing depth. Because the study included only a small number of donors, the genetic and exposure-history diversity represented was limited. When a handful of donors were compared, the shared fraction of clonotypes was about 5% for naive CD4, 3.5% for naive CD8, 2.3% for memory CD4, and 0.3% to 0.5% for memory CD8. Sampling was restricted to blood, and TCR repertoires in tissues likely differ from the TCR repertoires found in blood.

A word on this clone: Which antigen it targets is not known. Within one base of it there is no much larger clone, and no base qualities were kept.

Sequencing used memory CD4+ T cells sorted from blood. The cell subset or site label on this specimen signifies: CD45RA-negative fraction. The V gene is TRBV11-2 and the J gene is TRBJ2-5; a weak D assignment points to TRBD2 (6 bases agree). The clonotype was recovered from a man younger than 35 in good health. The DNA is TGTGCCAGCAGCCCCGGGACTGCCAAAGAGACCCAGTACTTC. This gives the protein CASSPGTAKETQYF. The variable domain in full, with residues beyond the CDR3 obtained from the reference TRBV11-2 and TRBJ2-5 genes, is EAGVAQSPRYKIIEKRQSVAFWCNPISGHATLYWYQQILGQGPKLLIQFQNNGVVDDSQLPKDRFSAERLKGVDSTLKIQPAKLEDSAVYLCASSPGTAKETQYFGPGTRLLVL.